A selection of T cell receptor beta chains follows, all from one sample in a study of beta chain features in type 1 diabetes. This table comes from immunoSEQ multiplex PCR, and its TCRdb copy is limited to in-frame clones, with some not included. The sample records roughly 290,000 clones, 15% being singletons. Sequencing was done on a sample of naive CD4+ T cells from blood. The receptors here all came from a man younger than 30 with type 1 diabetes. Both conserved end residues are part of each CDR3. The order of the fields is D gene, V gene, clone size, J gene, CDR3 DNA, CDR3 protein. D genes are given only for firm matches. Clone size, where shown, is once, few, many, or a class for clones that have expanded.

>TRBD2|TRBV4-1|once|TRBJ2-3
TGCGCCAGCAGCGGACTAGCGGTCCGCACAGATACGCAGTATTTT
CASSGLAVRTDTQYF
>TRBD2|TRBV7-2|once|TRBJ2-2
TGTGCCAGCAGCTTACGGCGGGAGACGAACACCGGGGAGCTGTTTTTT
CASSLRRETNTGELFF
>-|TRBV9|few|TRBJ2-2
TGTGCCAGCAGCGTCAGACAGGACGGCACCGGGGAGCTGTTTTTT
CASSVRQDGTGELFF
>-|TRBV9|-|TRBJ2-4
TGTGCCAGCAGCCCCGAAAGACTAGCCAAAAACATTCAGTACTTC
CASSPERLAKNIQYF
>-|TRBV18|-|TRBJ2-3
TGTGCCAGCTCACCAACTATATCATATGTCGCCACAGATACGCAGTATTTT
CASSPTISYVATDTQYF
>TRBD2|TRBV29-1|few|TRBJ2-7
TGCAGCGTCGGGGGGGGTGGGGGGTACGAGCAGTACTTC
CSVGGGGGYEQYF
>-|TRBV6-6|few|TRBJ2-5
TGTGCCAGCAGTACCCGTACAGAAGAGACCCAGTACTTC
CASSTRTEETQYF
>-|TRBV2|-|TRBJ2-1
TGTGCCAGCAGGCGTACCGGGACAAGGGATAGGGGTGAGCAGTTCTTC
CASRRTGTRDRGEQFF
>-|TRBV5-1|few|TRBJ2-3
TGCGCCAGCAGCTGGGCCGGGACTGTGTCAGATACGCAGTATTTT
CASSWAGTVSDTQYF
>-|TRBV23-1|-|TRBJ2-3
TGCGCCAGCAGACCGCGGTCAAGCAGAAGGAGCACAGATACGCAGTATTTT
CASRPRSSRRSTDTQYF
>TRBD2|TRBV28|-|TRBJ2-7
TGTGCCAGCACTACCGGGACTAGCGGCTACGAGCAGTACTTC
CASTTGTSGYEQYF
>-|TRBV11-3|-|TRBJ1-2
TGTGCCAGCAGCTCTAGCCAAGGCTATGGCTACACCTTC
CASSSSQGYGYTF
>-|TRBV5-4|few|TRBJ1-1
TGTGCCAGCAGCGGGGGACACGTGAACACTGAAGCTTTCTTT
CASSGGHVNTEAFF
>TRBD2|TRBV10-2|few|TRBJ2-7
TGCGCCAGTGGACTAGCGGGTCCCTACGAGCAGTACTTC
CASGLAGPYEQYF
>-|TRBV13|few|TRBJ2-1
TGTGCCAGCAGCCTCGTTATTTACAATGAGCAGTTCTTC
CASSLVIYNEQFF
>TRBD1|TRBV7-2|-|TRBJ2-1
TGTGCCAGCAGCCCTGGGACAGAGTACAATGAGCAGTTCTTC
CASSPGTEYNEQFF
>TRBD1|TRBV27|-|TRBJ2-7
TGTGCCAGCAGTCGGGACAGGGGTTACGAGCAGTACTTC
CASSRDRGYEQYF
>-|TRBV28|-|TRBJ1-1
TGTGCCAGCAGGGGAGGGTCCAGGACTGAAGCTTTCTTT
CASRGGSRTEAFF
>TRBD2|TRBV19|few|TRBJ2-1
TGTGCCAGTAGTTCCAGCGGGGGCTTCTCCTACAATGAGCAGTTCTTC
CASSSSGGFSYNEQFF
>TRBD1|TRBV6-6|few|TRBJ2-2
TGTGCCAGCAGAGCCGGACAGGGTACCGGGGAGCTGTTTTTT
CASRAGQGTGELFF
>-|TRBV15|many|TRBJ2-3
TGTGCCACCAGCAGTAGAGTTGCCACAGATACGCAGTATTTT
CATSSRVATDTQYF
>TRBD2|TRBV7-2|-|TRBJ2-1
TGTGCCAGCAGCTTAGCGCCGCTAGCGGGAGGTAGTGAGAATGAGCAGTTCTTC
CASSLAPLAGGSENEQFF
>TRBD1|TRBV9|few|TRBJ2-1
TGTGCCAGCAGCGTCCGATTCGGGACAGGGGCGGTCAATGAGCAGTTCTTC
CASSVRFGTGAVNEQFF
>TRBD2|TRBV5-1|once|TRBJ2-7
TGCGCCAGCAGCTTCCAGACTAGCGGGAACTTCGAGCAGTACTTC
CASSFQTSGNFEQYF
>TRBD1|TRBV29-1|-|TRBJ1-5
TGCAGCGTTAAAGGACAGGGCAATCAGCCCCAGCATTTT
CSVKGQGNQPQHF
>TRBD1|TRBV6-5|few|TRBJ2-7
TGTGCCAGCAGGGTTGGACAGGACCGCGAGCAGTACTTC
CASRVGQDREQYF
>TRBD2|TRBV5-1|few|TRBJ2-3
TGCGCCAGCAGACTAGCGGGAGAACCCACAGATACGCAGTATTTT
CASRLAGEPTDTQYF
>-|TRBV11-2|few|TRBJ2-7
TGTGCCAGCAGCTTGGGACAAACAGGACCCTTC
CASSLGQTGPF
>-|TRBV9|few|TRBJ2-1
TGTGCCAGCAGCGGCGCAGAGGCGCAGTTCTTC
CASSGAEAQFF
>-|TRBV28|-|TRBJ2-1
TGTGCCAGCAGCGATGGGGGGGCGAGCTCCTACAATGAGCAGTTCTTC
CASSDGGASSYNEQFF
>TRBD1|TRBV9|few|TRBJ2-5
TGTGCCAGCAGCAAAGGATCTGGGACAGAAGAGACCCAGTACTTC
CASSKGSGTEETQYF
>TRBD1|TRBV5-4|-|TRBJ1-2
TGTGCCAGCAGCTTGGGAGACAGGGCGCGGGGCTACACCTTC
CASSLGDRARGYTF
>TRBD2|TRBV27|-|TRBJ2-1
TGTGCCAGCAGTCCCATTGGTACAGGGACTAGAAACAATGAGCAGTTCTTC
CASSPIGTGTRNNEQFF
>-|TRBV25-1|-|TRBJ2-1
TGTGCCAGCAGTGAATATAGAGACAGAGCCTCCTACAATGAGCAGTTCTTC
CASSEYRDRASYNEQFF
>-|TRBV9|-|TRBJ2-3
TGTGCCAGCAGCGTAGGGAGTGGGGATACGCAGTATTTT
CASSVGSGDTQYF
>-|TRBV5-4|few|TRBJ2-7
TGTGCCAGCAGCTTGGATTCTCGCTCCTACGAGCAGTACTTC
CASSLDSRSYEQYF
>-|TRBV11-2|-|TRBJ2-1
TGTGCCAGCAGCCTCTACGGGGGTCCCTCCTACAATGAGCAGTTCTTC
CASSLYGGPSYNEQFF
>-|TRBV5-1|-|TRBJ2-2
TGCGCCAGCAGCTTGGGGATGGGACTGAACACCGGGGAGCTGTTTTTT
CASSLGMGLNTGELFF
>-|TRBV4-2|-|TRBJ2-1
TGTGCCAGCAGCCAGGAGTATTCGTCGGGAGAAGACTTCTTC
CASSQEYSSGEDFF
>-|TRBV15|-|TRBJ2-1
TGTGCCACCAGCAGTTCGGTTGTTTATGAGCAGTTCTTC
CATSSSVVYEQFF
>-|TRBV18|few|TRBJ2-5
TGTGCCAGCTCACCAAACGTGAGGCGGGAGACCCAGTACTTC
CASSPNVRRETQYF
>TRBD1|TRBV29-1|few|TRBJ2-7
TGCAGCGCGACAGGGGACTCCTACGAGCAGTACTTC
CSATGDSYEQYF
>-|TRBV5-1|few|TRBJ2-7
TGCGCCAGCAGCTACCCCGGGACAATGACCTACGAGCAGTACTTC
CASSYPGTMTYEQYF
>-|TRBV4-1|-|TRBJ1-1
TGCGCCAGCAGCCCGGTGGGAGGGAGGGACACTGAAGCTTTCTTT
CASSPVGGRDTEAFF
>-|TRBV5-1|-|TRBJ2-7
TGCGCCAGCAGCTTGGACCGGAGCTCCTACGAGCAGTACTTC
CASSLDRSSYEQYF
>TRBD2|TRBV27|few|TRBJ2-1
TGTGCCAGCAGTTTCTTCGAGACTAGCCGGACCGGCAATGAGCAGTTCTTC
CASSFFETSRTGNEQFF
>TRBD2|TRBV18|-|TRBJ2-3
TGTGCCAGCTCGCCAGTTCCGACTAGCGGCACAGATACGCAGTATTTT
CASSPVPTSGTDTQYF
>-|TRBV6-5|-|TRBJ1-4
TGTGCCAGCAGCCGAGGAGGGACGGGGAGTGAAAAACTGTTTTTT
CASSRGGTGSEKLFF